This TCR beta chain was recovered during a study of blood T cell repertoires in COVID-19. Overall study: The United States, Italy and Spain were the sources of the acute and convalescent COVID-19 samples. From T cells, B-cell-depleted T cells, or PBMCs came the material, which was cDNA or gDNA.

Per the study methods: Researchers report that nucleated cell counts were estimated from reference gene primer amplification. TCRdb's table, derived via immunoSEQ multiplex PCR, lists solely in-frame clones and lacks some. The DNA was the basis for D and trimming; V, J and clone size are from that table. The table has under 100,000 clones, around 90% seen once; the top ten hold about 3.7%. With 5 bases removed from V and 4 bases from J, the gap between germline ends came to 12 bases. Per the germline V gene, CDR1 is LGHDT and CDR2 is YNNKEL (reference sequence). The CDR3 covers 14 residues. The chain carries TRBV3-1 (or the pseudogene TRBV3-2) and TRBJ1-5, with D unresolved. This clonotype was sampled from a woman in her 70s with acute or convalescent COVID-19. Source material: peripheral blood. DNA of the CDR3: TGTGCCAGCAGCGAGGCGTATTCGAATCAGCCCCAGCATTTT. Translating gives CASSEAYSNQPQHF.